The clone carrying this TCR beta chain was observed once. Its antigen remains unidentified. The PCR had 60 Vbeta and 13 Jbeta primers. Assay: immunoSEQ multiplex PCR; the TCRdb copy retains only in-frame clones and omits some. The sample includes 95,000 to 150,000 clones, around 81% of them seen just once. These data come from a study of cytomegalovirus exposure and HLA in healthy donors. Study-level findings and limits: DRB1 showed the most TCR associations and HLA-C the fewest in a later analysis, as rates varied by HLA locus.

The junction had 6 bases not matched to a gene; V was cut back by 2 bases and J by 0 bases. Germline values: CDR1 SNHLY, CDR2 FYNNEI. The CDR3 has 17 amino acids. The sequencing sample was made of PBMCs. This chain links TRBV2 with TRBJ2-4, with 8 bases identical to TRBD2. The receptor's source is a woman aged 40 to 55 in good health and CMV-seronegative. In DNA, the CDR3 is TGTGCCAGCAGTGAATCTAGCGGGCTGATAGCCAAAAACATTCAGTACTTC. This sequence encodes CASSESSGLIAKNIQYF.